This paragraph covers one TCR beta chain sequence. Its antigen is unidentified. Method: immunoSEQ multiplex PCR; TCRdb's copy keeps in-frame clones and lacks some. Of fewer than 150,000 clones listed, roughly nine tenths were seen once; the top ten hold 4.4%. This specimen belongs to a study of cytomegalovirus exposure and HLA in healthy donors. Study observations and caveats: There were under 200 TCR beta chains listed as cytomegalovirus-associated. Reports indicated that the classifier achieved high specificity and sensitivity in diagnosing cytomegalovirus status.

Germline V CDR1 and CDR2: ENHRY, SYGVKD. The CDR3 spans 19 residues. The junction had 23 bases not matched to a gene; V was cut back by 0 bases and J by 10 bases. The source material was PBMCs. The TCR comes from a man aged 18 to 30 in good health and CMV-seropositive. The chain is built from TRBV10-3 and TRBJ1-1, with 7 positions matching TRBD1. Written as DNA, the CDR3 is TGTGCCATCAGTGAGTCCCTGGGCAGGGGGTCATACCATCCCAGAGTAGCTTTCTTT. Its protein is CAISESLGRGSYHPRVAFF.